The clone carrying this TCR beta chain showed up many times. Previously published methods and listed TCR primers were used for the bulk TCR libraries. TCRdb itself ran the PCR reads through MiXCR, one entry per CDR3 protein. The sample lists 50,000 or so distinct CDR3 sequences, roughly a quarter occurring once. This entry is derived from a study of molecular identifiers for immune sequencing clone quantification. Trimming took 3 bases from V and 2 from J, leaving 17 bases between them. CDR3 size: 16 residues. The germline CDR1 and CDR2 sequences are MNHNS and SASEGT. The sequence was obtained from a human donor in good health. Some libraries in this study had Jurkat cell RNA spiked in. The rearrangement links TRBV6-1 to TRBJ2-7; possible D gene TRBD1, 6 bases. The specimen was naive CD8+ T cells from blood, with Jurkat cell RNA spiked in. Subset here: FACS-sorted CD8+CD4-CCR7+CD45RA+ naive T cells. The CDR3: CASSEYPGQQTYEQYF. The CDR3 DNA reads TGTGCCAGCAGTGAGTACCCGGGACAACAAACCTACGAGCAGTACTTC.